This entry lists 21 T cell receptor beta chains sequenced from one sample in a study of T-cell reconstitution after alpha-beta-depleted transplantation in children. Unique molecular identifiers were incorporated when the TCRbeta library was constructed. TCRdb independently ran MiXCR on the PCR reads; one entry per CDR3 protein. The sample lists a few hundred thousand distinct CDR3 sequences; 25% to 30% were seen once. The sample in question was PBMCs, obtained before TCRalphabeta/CD19-depleted stem cell transplant. These receptors all stem from a boy in the first two years of life with Wiskott-Aldrich syndrome, due to receive a stem cell transplant.

This clonotype was detected only a few times. The rearrangement uses TRBV27 and TRBJ2-2; D is perhaps TRBD1 (5 bases). Germline CDR1 reads MNHEY; CDR2 reads SMNVEV (reference sequence). V lost 3 bases and J 2 bases, leaving 13 bases between the germline ends. The CDR3 spans 16 residues. CDR3 amino acids: CASSFSRTTNTGELFF. In nucleotides, the CDR3 is TGTGCCAGCAGTTTTTCTAGGACAACTAACACCGGGGAGCTGTTTTTT.

This clonotype was detected only a few times. The rearrangement links TRBV5-4 to TRBJ2-1, with 9 bases fitting TRBD2. There are 15 residues in the CDR3. With V trimmed by 6 bases and J by 2 bases, 6 bases remained unmatched. CDR1 SGHNT and CDR2 YYREEE come from the germline V gene (reference sequence). The CDR3 spells CASMSGLATYNEQFF. The CDR3 coding sequence is TGTGCCAGCATGTCGGGACTAGCAACCTACAATGAGCAGTTCTTC.

V usage is TRBV5-6 and J usage is TRBJ2-3; tentative D call: TRBD2 (6 bases). This CDR3 comprises 15 residues. Germline V gene lookup returns CDR1 SGHDT and CDR2 YYEEEE. Trimming shortened V by 4 bases and J by 4 bases, and 16 bases separated the two germline ends. The CDR3 DNA reads TGTGCCAGCAGCGGGGCTGGGCGGGGTGCAGATACGCAGTATTTT. This gives the protein CASSGAGRGADTQYF.

The CDR3: CASSKAGSSYNEQFF. CDR3 bases: TGCGCCAGCAGCAAAGCCGGTTCCTCCTACAATGAGCAGTTCTTC. The rearrangement links TRBV5-1 to TRBJ2-1, with unresolved D. The V end lost 4 bases, the J end lost 0 bases, and 11 bases lay between the germline ends. Per the germline V gene, CDR1 is SGHRS and CDR2 is YFSETQ. This CDR3 is built from 15 residues.

The gene calls are TRBV12-3 or TRBV12-4 and TRBJ2-1; D uncertain. V was trimmed by 8 bases and J by 4 bases, leaving 15 bases between them. CDR3 length: 14 amino acids. The CDR3 reads CASLRTGGYNEQFF. CDR3 nucleotide sequence: TGTGCCAGCCTCCGCACGGGCGGATACAATGAGCAGTTCTTC.

This clonotype was counted only a few times. This chain connects TRBV20-1 to TRBJ2-1; 11 nucleotides agree with TRBD2. In germline, CDR1 is DFQATT, CDR2 SNEGSKA (reference sequence). This CDR3 spans 14 amino acids. The V and J ends lost 4 bases and 10 bases, in that order; junction bases with no gene match: 9. DNA for the CDR3: TGCAGTGCTACGGGACTAGCGGCCCCCGAGGAGCAGTTCTTC. Its translation: CSATGLAAPEEQFF.

V usage is TRBV7-2 and J usage is TRBJ2-2, with D maybe TRBD2 (6 bases). Germline V gene sequence: CDR1 SGHTA, CDR2 FQGNSA. The CDR3 totals 16 residues. Trimming left V 3 bases short and J 1 base short, with 12 bases between. CDR3 coding DNA: TGTGCCAGCAGCTTTGGTTCGGGGGTGAACACCGGGGAGCTGTTTTTT. Protein: CASSFGSGVNTGELFF.

This chain connects TRBV28 to TRBJ2-5; 7 positions match TRBD1. The CDR3 extends over 14 amino acids. Germline CDR1 is MDHEN and CDR2 is SYDVKM. The J segment lost 3 bases and the V segment lost 6 bases, leaving 7 bases of the junction unmatched. The CDR3 region is CASSPGTEEETQYF. The CDR3 DNA follows: TGTGCCAGCAGCCCCGGGACAGAGGAAGAGACCCAGTACTTC.

The chain couples TRBV7-9 to TRBJ2-7, with a possible D match to TRBD1 (6 bases). Trimming removed 3 bases at V and 5 bases at J, with 17 bases between. The germline CDR1 and CDR2 sequences are SEHNR and FQNEAQ (reference sequence). There are 15 residues in the CDR3. The CDR3 protein is CASSFQGQGIHEQYF. The CDR3 DNA reads as TGTGCCAGCAGCTTTCAGGGCCAGGGGATCCACGAGCAGTACTTC.

This clonotype has only a few counts. J is TRBJ2-5 and V is TRBV10-3; possible D gene TRBD2, 6 bases. Trimming removed 10 bases from V and 4 bases from J, with 16 bases in between. Germline CDR1 is ENHRY and CDR2 is SYGVKD. The CDR3 sequence is 13 residues long. CDR3 protein: CATLEGVGETQYF. In DNA, the CDR3 is TGTGCCACCTTGGAGGGAGTAGGAGAGACCCAGTACTTC.

The J gene is TRBJ2-3, the V gene TRBV5-1; weak D call: TRBD2 (7 bases). Trimming took 0 bases from V and 4 from J, leaving 12 bases between them. This CDR3 is 15 amino acids long. In germline, CDR1 is SGHRS, CDR2 YFSETQ. In nucleotides, the CDR3 is TGCGCCAGCAGCTTGGTGGGGGGGGCGGCAGATACGCAGTATTTT. Translation gives CASSLVGGAADTQYF.

The V call is TRBV6-2 or TRBV6-3, the J call TRBJ2-5; D call uncertain. The CDR3 extends over 14 amino acids. The germline gives CDR1 MNHEY, CDR2 SVGEGT. With 4 bases removed from V and 5 bases from J, the gap between germline ends came to 14 bases. CDR3 in DNA: TGTGCCAGCAGTTTACTTGAGATTCGGGAGACCCAGTACTTC. Its translation is CASSLLEIRETQYF.

This clonotype was recorded a few times. The rearrangement joins TRBV5-1 to TRBJ2-1; D uncertain. Germline V gene lookup returns CDR1 SGHRS and CDR2 YFSETQ. Trimming stripped 2 bases from V and 11 bases from J, with 11 bases between. This CDR3 is built from 12 residues. The CDR3 here is CASSFRPGQQFF. In DNA form, the CDR3 reads TGCGCCAGCAGCTTTCGACCCGGGCAGCAGTTCTTC.

The rearrangement uses TRBV20-1 and TRBJ2-2, with D possibly being TRBD1 (6 bases). CDR1 and CDR2 (germline): DFQATT, SNEGSKA (reference sequence). This CDR3 spans 11 amino acids. V dropped 8 bases and J dropped 5 bases, with 9 bases sitting between them. The CDR3 is CSNRVTGELFF. The CDR3 DNA is TGCAGTAACAGGGTGACCGGGGAGCTGTTTTTT.

The chain carries TRBV12-3 or TRBV12-4 and TRBJ2-5, with unresolved D. CDR3 length: 14 residues. V lost 3 bases to trimming and J lost 4 bases, with 12 bases between them. The CDR3 DNA reads as TGTGCCAGCAGTTTTAGGGCAGCCGGAGAGACCCAGTACTTC. Amino acids: CASSFRAAGETQYF.

This clonotype was found a few times. For the CDR3, the DNA is TGTGCCAGCAGCCAAGGACATGATCCTGCGGAGACCCAGTACTTC. Translated, it gives CASSQGHDPAETQYF. The V gene is TRBV3-1, the J gene TRBJ2-5; D is ambiguous. The CDR3 has 15 residues. Germline CDR1 LGHDT, CDR2 YNNKEL (reference sequence). Between the trimmed V and J ends, which lost 1 base and 5 bases, there was a span of 14 bases.

The rearrangement links TRBV27 to TRBJ2-3; TRBD2 matches 8 bases. V gave up 3 bases and J gave up 3 bases; unmatched junction bases: 2. This CDR3 is 14 amino acids long. Looked up from germline, CDR1 is MNHEY and CDR2 is SMNVEV (reference sequence). The CDR3 reads CASSLKRGTDTQYF. The CDR3 DNA reads as TGTGCCAGCAGTTTGAAGCGGGGGACAGATACGCAGTATTTT.

This clonotype occurred a few times. The rearrangement joins TRBV5-4 to TRBJ2-2, with no clear D. Between the trimmed V and J ends, which lost 0 bases and 4 bases, there was a span of 7 bases. Germline-derived CDR1 and CDR2 are SGHNT and YYREEE (reference sequence). This CDR3 comprises 14 residues. The CDR3 DNA follows: TGTGCCAGCAGCTTGGATTTCGCCACCGGGGAGCTGTTTTTT. Amino acid sequence: CASSLDFATGELFF.

This clonotype came up a few times. This chain joins TRBV12-3 or TRBV12-4 and TRBJ1-1, with a weak D call TRBD1 (5 bases). The CDR3 is 16 residues long. V was shortened by 3 bases and J by 5 bases, with 19 bases between the two germline ends. The CDR3 reads CASSFRRLGEITEAFF. The CDR3 region has the DNA TGTGCCAGCAGTTTCCGCAGGTTGGGGGAAATTACTGAAGCTTTCTTT.

The V call is TRBV19, the J call TRBJ1-5; no clear D. The ends were cut back, 6 bases at V and 3 bases at J, with 12 bases in the middle. Looked up from germline, CDR1 is LNHDA and CDR2 is SQIVND (reference sequence). The CDR3 runs 14 residues. In DNA, the CDR3 is TGTGCCAGTAGACCCGGGAGTACCAATCAGCCCCAGCATTTT. Its translation: CASRPGSTNQPQHF.

This sequence joins TRBV27 and TRBJ2-2; no firm D call. The V end was cut by 3 bases, the J end by 2 bases, with 7 bases between. Germline V gene data show CDR1 as MNHEY and CDR2 as SMNVEV (reference sequence). This CDR3 is built from 14 residues. The CDR3 sequence is CASSFRTNTGELFF. As DNA, the CDR3 is TGTGCCAGCAGTTTCCGGACCAACACCGGGGAGCTGTTTTTT.